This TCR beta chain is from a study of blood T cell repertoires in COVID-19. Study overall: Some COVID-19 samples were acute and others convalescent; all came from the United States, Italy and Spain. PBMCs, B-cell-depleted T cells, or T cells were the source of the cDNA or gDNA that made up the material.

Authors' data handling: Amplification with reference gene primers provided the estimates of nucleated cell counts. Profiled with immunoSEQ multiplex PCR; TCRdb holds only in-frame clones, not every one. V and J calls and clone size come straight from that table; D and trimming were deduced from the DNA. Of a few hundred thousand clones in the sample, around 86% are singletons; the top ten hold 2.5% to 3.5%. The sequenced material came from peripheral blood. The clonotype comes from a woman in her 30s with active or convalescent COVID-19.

The CDR3 DNA reads as TGTGCCAGCAGTCACTTAGCGGGGGGCGGGGAGACCCAGTACTTC. Its protein is CASSHLAGGGETQYF. The chain combines TRBV11-2 with TRBJ2-5, with 10 bases that match TRBD2. Per the germline V gene, CDR1 is SGHAT and CDR2 is FQNNGV. The CDR3 length is 15 residues. V shed 6 bases and J 5 bases; nucleotides not matched to a gene: 9.